The next 31 T cell receptor beta chains were all read from a single sample in a study of a mutant IDH1 vaccine in newly diagnosed glioma. Time point noted: week 47, end of study. The content of each vaccine dose was 300 ug of mutant IDH1 20-mer peptide, and topical imiquimod accompanied it. For these TCRs, the target antigens are not known. The method was immunoSEQ multiplex PCR; TCRdb's version includes in-frame clones alone and lacks a portion of them. The sample has over 50,000 clones; more than 75% are singletons. Source: PBMCs, taken from a glioma patient whose treatment included an IDH1 peptide vaccine. The receptors here all came from a woman aged 40 to 49 with glioma. Some clones in this sample may be carry-over from other donors' samples.

V gene TRBV19 combines with J gene TRBJ1-1; no definite D call. CDR3 length equals 15 residues. Germline V CDR1 and CDR2: LNHDA, SQIVND (reference sequence). Trimming removed 7 bases from V and 5 bases from J, with 20 bases in between. The CDR3 coding sequence is TGTGCCAGTATAGATCCTTGGGCTGTTGAGACTGAAGCTTTCTTT. Its translation: CASIDPWAVETEAFF.

This clone occurred once. The chain couples TRBV19 to TRBJ1-1; no clear D. V was shortened by 3 bases and J by 1 base, with 6 bases between the two germline ends. The CDR3 runs 13 residues. Germline V gene data show CDR1 as LNHDA and CDR2 as SQIVND (reference sequence). CDR3 protein: CASSISGNTEAFF. DNA for the CDR3: TGTGCCAGTAGTATCAGTGGGAACACTGAAGCTTTCTTT.

J is TRBJ1-5 and V is TRBV6-5; weak D call: TRBD1 (5 bases). The length of the CDR3 is 14 residues. The germline V gene encodes CDR1 MNHEY and CDR2 SVGAGI. V lost 2 bases to trimming and J lost 0 bases, with 5 bases between them. CDR3 in DNA: TGTGCCAGCAGTTACGGGGCTAGCAATCAGCCCCAGCATTTT. Translated, it gives CASSYGASNQPQHF.

The chain recombines TRBV27 with TRBJ2-7; TRBD1 matches 10 bases. Trimming at V came to 6 bases and at J to 5 bases, leaving 10 bases not matched to a gene. CDR3 size: 15 residues. Germline V lookup: CDR1 MNHEY, CDR2 SMNVEV (reference sequence). CDR3 sequence: CASSRLRDRGHEQYF. Written as DNA, the CDR3 is TGTGCCAGCAGCCGACTCCGGGACAGGGGACACGAGCAGTACTTC.

In this sample, this clone turned up a few times. This chain uses TRBV4-1 with TRBJ1-6; D ambiguous. V lost 8 bases and J 7 bases, leaving 18 bases between the germline ends. This CDR3 has 15 amino acids. CDR1 is MGHRA, CDR2 YSYEKL, per germline. The CDR3 region is CASQPFWMENSPLHF. The CDR3 region has the DNA TGCGCCAGCCAGCCCTTTTGGATGGAAAATTCACCCCTCCACTTT.

The J gene is TRBJ1-2, the V gene TRBV4-3, with D unclear. This CDR3 contains 14 residues. Germline V gene data show CDR1 as LGHNA and CDR2 as YSLEER. V dropped 2 bases and J dropped 5 bases, with 12 bases sitting between them. The CDR3 is CASSQSVSVYGYTF. The DNA of the CDR3 is TGCGCCAGCAGCCAATCCGTGAGTGTATATGGCTACACCTTC.

Only one count was recorded for this clone. The CDR3 protein is CASPGTPDQPQHF. The DNA for the CDR3 is TGTGCCAGCCCCGGGACACCCGACCAGCCCCAGCATTTT. The chain recombines TRBV18 with TRBJ1-5, with a weak D call TRBD1 (6 bases). V dropped 8 bases and J dropped 7 bases, with 15 bases sitting between them. The CDR3 is 13 amino acids. Germline-derived CDR1 and CDR2 are KGHSH and LQKENI.

The sample holds a few counts of this clone. The chain couples TRBV28 to TRBJ1-5; D is undetermined. The CDR3 runs 12 residues. CDR1 MDHEN and CDR2 SYDVKM come from the germline V gene. Trimming took off 2 bases at V and 7 bases at J, with 6 bases between the two ends. CDR3 coding DNA: TGTGCCAGCAGTTTACTCATACAGCCCCAGCATTTT. Translating gives CASSLLIQPQHF.

The chain has TRBV15 and TRBJ2-3, with 13 bases matching TRBD2. CDR1 is LNHNV and CDR2 is YYDKDF in the germline V gene (reference sequence). This CDR3 is 16 amino acids long. After removal of 6 bases from V and 5 bases from J, the junction contained 8 bases not matched to a gene. The chain's CDR3 is CATSRATSGGKDTQYF. CDR3 coding DNA: TGTGCCACCAGTCGCGCGACTAGCGGGGGGAAAGATACGCAGTATTTT.

This chain connects TRBV10-2 to TRBJ2-6; tentatively, D is TRBD1 (5 bases). The V end was cut by 5 bases, the J end by 0 bases, with 23 bases between. Germline V gene sequence: CDR1 WSHSY, CDR2 SAAADI. The CDR3 loop spans 20 amino acids. DNA of the CDR3: TGCGCCAGCAGTTCCCGACAGTTCTCTATTAACCTCTCTGGGGCCAACGTCCTGACTTTC. This encodes CASSSRQFSINLSGANVLTF.

The gene calls are TRBV27 and TRBJ1-2; D perhaps matches TRBD1 (5 bases). Per germline, CDR1 MNHEY and CDR2 SMNVEV (reference sequence). CDR3 length: 14 amino acids. Trimming cost V 0 bases and J 3 bases, with 8 bases left between them. The CDR3 sequence: CASSLSRDYYGYTF. The CDR3 DNA reads TGTGCCAGCAGTTTATCGAGGGACTACTATGGCTACACCTTC.

This clone appeared a few times. This chain connects TRBV5-1 to TRBJ1-1; 12 bases are a match to TRBD1. CDR1 is SGHRS, CDR2 YFSETQ, per germline. The V gene end was trimmed by 1 base and the J gene end by 4 bases; junction bases not matched to a gene: 2. CDR3 length: 15 amino acids. CDR3 in DNA: TGCGCCAGCAGCTTGATGGGACAGGGGGCCACTGAAGCTTTCTTT. It translates to CASSLMGQGATEAFF.

This chain links TRBV5-1 with TRBJ1-4; D not certain. The CDR3 spans 13 residues. Germline-derived CDR1 and CDR2 are SGHRS and YFSETQ. The CDR3 region is CEWTDGTNEKLFF. The CDR3 nucleotides are TGCGAGTGGACGGACGGAACTAATGAAAAACTGTTTTTT.

This clone was seen more than once but under ten times. V and J are TRBV6-1 and TRBJ2-5; TRBD1 might be the D (5 bases). The CDR3 runs 16 residues. Looked up from germline, CDR1 is MNHNS and CDR2 is SASEGT. The ends were cut back, 3 bases at V and 5 bases at J, with 19 bases in the middle. The CDR3 region is CASSEVAGPSQETQYF. CDR3 DNA: TGTGCCAGCAGTGAGGTGGCAGGGCCGTCCCAGGAGACCCAGTACTTC.

This rearrangement joins TRBV5-1 to TRBJ2-2, with D hard to call. The CDR3 has 14 residues. V was cut by 0 bases and J by 1 base, with 4 bases left in between. Looked up from germline, CDR1 is SGHRS and CDR2 is YFSETQ. CDR3 residues: CASSLAGNTGELFF. The CDR3 coding sequence is TGCGCCAGCAGCTTGGCGGGGAACACCGGGGAGCTGTTTTTT.

This chain uses TRBV19 with TRBJ2-2; 12 bases match TRBD1. The CDR3 extends over 16 amino acids. The trim removed 7 bases at V and 11 bases at J, leaving 14 bases unmatched. Germline CDR1 LNHDA, CDR2 SQIVND (reference sequence). The CDR3 region is CASKSRTRDRGRELFF. The DNA of the CDR3 is TGTGCCAGTAAAAGCAGGACCCGGGACAGGGGGCGAGAGCTGTTTTTT.

The rearrangement uses TRBV29-1 and TRBJ2-1, with 8 bases identical to TRBD2. Germline CDR1 and CDR2: SQVTM and ANQGSEA. J gave up 0 bases and V 6 bases, and 7 bases lay outside the gene matches. This CDR3 spans 15 amino acids. This CDR3 reads CSVGSAGGSYNEQFF. The DNA for the CDR3 is TGCAGCGTGGGCTCCGCGGGGGGCTCCTACAATGAGCAGTTCTTC.

The chain carries TRBV2 and TRBJ2-2; D gene ambiguous. Trimming cost V 0 bases and J 5 bases, with 13 bases left between them. This CDR3 has 16 residues. CDR1 SNHLY and CDR2 FYNNEI come from the germline V gene. For the CDR3, the DNA is TGTGCCAGCAGTGAAGCGGGCGCAGTGGGTACCGGGGAGCTGTTTTTT. It is translated as CASSEAGAVGTGELFF.

The chain is built from TRBV9 and TRBJ2-1, with D tentatively TRBD1 or TRBD2 (5 bases each). The CDR3 runs to 13 residues. Germline V CDR1 and CDR2: SGDLS, YYNGEE. With 4 bases removed from V and 7 bases from J, the gap between germline ends came to 12 bases. The CDR3 DNA reads as TGTGCCAGCAGCCATGGGACGCCTAATGAGCAGTTCTTC. It translates to CASSHGTPNEQFF.

The rearrangement links TRBV2 to TRBJ2-7, with D possibly being TRBD2 (6 bases). Germline loops: CDR1 SNHLY, CDR2 FYNNEI. The CDR3 sequence is 15 residues long. V lost 4 bases and J 2 bases, leaving 15 bases between the germline ends. CDR3 residues: CASSVSGGDTYEQYF. CDR3 DNA: TGTGCCAGCAGTGTATCCGGGGGTGACACCTACGAGCAGTACTTC.

The genes are TRBV9 and TRBJ2-5; D might be TRBD2 (6 bases). The CDR3 is 14 residues long. CDR1 and CDR2 from the germline V gene are SGDLS and YYNGEE. Trimming stripped 0 bases from V and 4 bases from J, with 10 bases between. The CDR3 nucleotides read TGTGCCAGCAGCGTAGGTGGAGGGGCAGAGACCCAGTACTTC. It yields the protein CASSVGGGAETQYF.

This sequence joins TRBV9 and TRBJ1-1; TRBD1 might be the D (5 bases). Germline CDR1 reads SGDLS; CDR2 reads YYNGEE. The CDR3 consists of 13 residues. The V end lost 4 bases, the J end lost 5 bases, and 12 bases lay between the germline ends. This chain's CDR3 is CASSFQGETEAFF. In DNA, the CDR3 is TGTGCCAGCAGCTTCCAGGGAGAGACTGAAGCTTTCTTT. The full variable domain, with the rest looked up from reference TRBV9 and TRBJ1-1, is DSGVTQTPKHLITATGQRVTLRCSPRSGDLSVYWYQQSLDQGLQFLIQYYNGEERAKGNILERFSAQQFPDLHSELNLSSLELGDSALYFCASSFQGETEAFFGQGTRLTVV.

CDR3 coding DNA: TGTGCCAGCACCTCCGGGCCGGACCCTAACTATGGCTACACCTTC. This codes for CASTSGPDPNYGYTF. J is TRBJ1-2 and V is TRBV6-5; no clear D gene. Trimming took off 7 bases at V and 0 bases at J, with 15 bases between the two ends. Germline lookup yields CDR1 MNHEY and CDR2 SVGAGI. This CDR3 is 15 amino acids long.

The J gene is TRBJ2-5, the V gene TRBV7-6; TRBD2 agrees at 10 bases. The germline CDR1 and CDR2 sequences are SGHVS and FNYEAQ. The CDR3 length is 15 residues. The ends lost 5 bases at V and 2 bases at J; junction bases unmatched: 5. CDR3 region: CASSRGLADQETQYF. For the CDR3, the DNA is TGTGCCAGCAGCCGCGGACTAGCGGATCAAGAGACCCAGTACTTC. The complete variable domain, with remaining parts taken from reference TRBV7-6 and TRBJ2-5, reads GAGVSQSPRYKVTKRGQDVALRCDPISGHVSLYWYRQALGQGPEFLTYFNYEAQQDKSGLPNDRFSAERPEGSISTLTIQRTEQRDSAMYRCASSRGLADQETQYFGPGTRLLVL.

The chain employs TRBV7-2 and TRBJ1-1, with D unclear. V gave up 2 bases and J gave up 5 bases, with 9 bases separating them. The CDR3 runs 13 residues. Germline V gene data show CDR1 as SGHTA and CDR2 as FQGNSA. The CDR3 spells CASSLYKRTEAFF. The CDR3 bases are TGTGCCAGCAGCTTATACAAGCGAACTGAAGCTTTCTTT.

The chain is built from TRBV6-5 and TRBJ2-1, with a possible D match to TRBD1 (6 bases). CDR3 length: 16 amino acids. V was shortened by 0 bases and J by 0 bases, with 9 bases between the two germline ends. Germline assignment: CDR1 MNHEY and CDR2 SVGAGI. CDR3 sequence reads: CASSYSGGSSYNEQFF. DNA of the CDR3: TGTGCCAGCAGTTACTCTGGGGGCAGCTCCTACAATGAGCAGTTCTTC.

V gene TRBV14 combines with J gene TRBJ1-1, with unresolved D. V lost 3 bases and J lost 4, with 9 bases in between. Germline V lookup: CDR1 SGHDN, CDR2 FVKESK. The CDR3 is made up of 13 amino acids. CDR3 in DNA: TGTGCCAGCAGCCAGGGATGGGGCACTGAAGCTTTCTTT. Its protein is CASSQGWGTEAFF.

This chain joins TRBV7-8 and TRBJ1-1; D call uncertain. CDR3 length: 15 amino acids. Trimming removed 0 bases at V and 5 bases at J, with 13 bases between. Germline V gene sequence: CDR1 SGHVS, CDR2 FQNEAQ. The CDR3 protein is CASSLAGYRGTEAFF. DNA of the CDR3: TGTGCCAGCAGCTTAGCAGGCTACCGTGGGACTGAAGCTTTCTTT.

The chain employs TRBV20-1 and TRBJ1-1, with D tentatively TRBD1 (6 bases). CDR1 and CDR2 from the germline V gene are DFQATT and SNEGSKA (reference sequence). This CDR3 has 11 residues. Trimming shortened V by 4 bases and J by 11 bases, and 14 bases separated the two germline ends. The CDR3 spells CSATLQGLAFF. The DNA of the CDR3 is TGCAGTGCTACATTACAGGGTTTGGCTTTCTTT.

This chain uses TRBV4-1 with TRBJ2-2; D is unresolved. Trimming cost V 6 bases and J 3 bases, with 14 bases left between them. CDR3 size: 15 residues. CDR1 is MGHRA, CDR2 YSYEKL, per germline. CDR3 residues: CASSLEPGDTGELFF. The DNA of the CDR3 is TGCGCCAGCAGTTTGGAGCCGGGCGACACCGGGGAGCTGTTTTTT.

The chain recombines TRBV27 with TRBJ2-6, with unresolved D. Germline V gene lookup returns CDR1 MNHEY and CDR2 SMNVEV (reference sequence). V lost 4 bases and J 0 bases, leaving 4 bases between the germline ends. This CDR3 is built from 14 residues. CDR3 residues: CASSSRSGANVLTF. The CDR3 nucleotides are TGTGCCAGCAGTTCCCGCTCTGGGGCCAACGTCCTGACTTTC.